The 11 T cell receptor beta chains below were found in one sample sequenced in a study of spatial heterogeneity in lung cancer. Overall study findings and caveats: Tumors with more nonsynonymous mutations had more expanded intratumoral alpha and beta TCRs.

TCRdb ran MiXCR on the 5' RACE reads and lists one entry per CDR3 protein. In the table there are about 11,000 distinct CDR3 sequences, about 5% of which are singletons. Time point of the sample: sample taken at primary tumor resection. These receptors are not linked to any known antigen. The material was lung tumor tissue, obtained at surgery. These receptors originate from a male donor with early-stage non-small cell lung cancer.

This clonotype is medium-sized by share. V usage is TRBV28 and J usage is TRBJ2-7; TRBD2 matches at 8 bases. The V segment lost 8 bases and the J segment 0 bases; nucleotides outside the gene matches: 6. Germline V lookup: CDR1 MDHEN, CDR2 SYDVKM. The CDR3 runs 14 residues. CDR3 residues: CASGSGTSSYEQYF. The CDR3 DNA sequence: TGTGCCAGCGGCTCCGGGACTAGCTCCTACGAGCAGTACTTC.

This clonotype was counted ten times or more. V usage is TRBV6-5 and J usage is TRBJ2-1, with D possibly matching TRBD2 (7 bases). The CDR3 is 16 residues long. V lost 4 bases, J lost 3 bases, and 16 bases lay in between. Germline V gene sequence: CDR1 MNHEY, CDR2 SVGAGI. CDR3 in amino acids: CASSSLGGANYNEQFF. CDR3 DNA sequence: TGTGCCAGCAGTTCCCTAGGGGGGGCGAACTACAATGAGCAGTTCTTC.

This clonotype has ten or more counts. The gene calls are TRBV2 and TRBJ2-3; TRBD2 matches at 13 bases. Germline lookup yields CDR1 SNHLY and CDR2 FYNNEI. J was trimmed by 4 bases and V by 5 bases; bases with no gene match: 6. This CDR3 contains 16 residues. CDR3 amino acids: CASSPGLAGEADTQYF. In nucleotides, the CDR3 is TGTGCCAGCAGTCCCGGACTAGCGGGGGAGGCAGATACGCAGTATTTT.

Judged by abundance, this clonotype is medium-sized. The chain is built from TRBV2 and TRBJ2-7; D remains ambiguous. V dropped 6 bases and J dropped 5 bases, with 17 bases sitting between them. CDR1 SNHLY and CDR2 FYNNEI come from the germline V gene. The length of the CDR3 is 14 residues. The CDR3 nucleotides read TGTGCCAGCAGACCCGTGATGGTTGGGGACGAGCAGTACTTC. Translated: CASRPVMVGDEQYF.

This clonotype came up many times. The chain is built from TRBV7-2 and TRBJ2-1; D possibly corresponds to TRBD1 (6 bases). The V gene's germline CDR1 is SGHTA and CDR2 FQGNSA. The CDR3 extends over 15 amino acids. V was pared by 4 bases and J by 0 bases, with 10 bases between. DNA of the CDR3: TGTGCCAGCAGCTCTCAGGGGAGCTCCTACAATGAGCAGTTCTTC. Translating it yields CASSSQGSSYNEQFF.

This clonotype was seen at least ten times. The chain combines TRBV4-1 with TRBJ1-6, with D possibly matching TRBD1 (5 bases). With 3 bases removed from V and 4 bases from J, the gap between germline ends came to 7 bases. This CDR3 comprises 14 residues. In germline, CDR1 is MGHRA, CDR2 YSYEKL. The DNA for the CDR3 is TGCGCCAGCAGCCAGGGGGGGTATAATTCACCCCTCCACTTT. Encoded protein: CASSQGGYNSPLHF.

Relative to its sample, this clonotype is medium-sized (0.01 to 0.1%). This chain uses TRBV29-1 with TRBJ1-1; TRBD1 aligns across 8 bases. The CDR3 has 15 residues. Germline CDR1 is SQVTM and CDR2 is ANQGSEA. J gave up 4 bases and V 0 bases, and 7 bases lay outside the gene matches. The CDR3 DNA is TGCAGCGTTGAAGATGAGGCAGGGGGCTTCACTGAAGCTTTCTTT. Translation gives CSVEDEAGGFTEAFF.

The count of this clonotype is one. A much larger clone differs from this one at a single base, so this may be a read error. The CDR3 loop is CSASDRRTTKNIQYF. CDR3 coding DNA: TGCAGTGCTAGTGATCGGAGGACGACCAAAAACATTCAGTACTTC. The V and J genes are TRBV20-1 and TRBJ2-4, with D possibly being TRBD2 (5 bases). V lost 3 bases to trimming and J lost 2 bases, with 14 bases between them. The germline gives CDR1 DFQATT, CDR2 SNEGSKA (reference sequence). The CDR3 is 15 residues long.

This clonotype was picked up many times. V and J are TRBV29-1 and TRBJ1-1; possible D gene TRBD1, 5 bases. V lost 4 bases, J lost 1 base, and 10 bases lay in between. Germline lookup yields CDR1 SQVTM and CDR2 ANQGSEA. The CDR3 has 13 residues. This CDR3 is CSVARAGNTEAFF. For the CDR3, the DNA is TGCAGCGTTGCCAGGGCCGGGAACACTGAAGCTTTCTTT.

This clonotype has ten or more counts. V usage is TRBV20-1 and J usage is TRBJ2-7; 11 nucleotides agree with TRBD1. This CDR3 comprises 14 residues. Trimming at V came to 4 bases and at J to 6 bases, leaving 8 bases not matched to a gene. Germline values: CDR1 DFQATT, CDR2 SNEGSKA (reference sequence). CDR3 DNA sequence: TGCAGTGCTAACCCGGGACAGGGGGGGTCCGAGCAGTACTTC. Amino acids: CSANPGQGGSEQYF.

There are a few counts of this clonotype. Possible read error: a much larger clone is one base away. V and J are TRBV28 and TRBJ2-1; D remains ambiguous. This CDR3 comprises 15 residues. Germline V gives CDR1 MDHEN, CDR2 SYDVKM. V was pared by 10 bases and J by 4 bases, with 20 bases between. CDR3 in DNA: TGTGCCAACACCCTCACCCGGCTGATGTACAATGAGCAGTTCTTC. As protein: CANTLTRLMYNEQFF.